This is a list of T cell receptor beta chains from one sample in a study of blood T cell repertoires in COVID-19. Method: immunoSEQ multiplex PCR; TCRdb's copy keeps in-frame clones and lacks some. The sample shows more than 55,000 clones, 85% to 90% of them seen only once. Input material: peripheral blood. These receptors were obtained from a woman aged 55-69 years with COVID-19, enrolled during active disease. CDR3s include the opening cysteine and the closing phenylalanine or tryptophan. The D gene is left open where the match is weak. For some rows the clone size is stated as once, few or many, or as a class when expanded; others skip it.

CDR3 protein | CDR3 DNA | V gene | clone size | J gene | D gene
CASSLALLAVNEQFF | TGTGCCAGCAGCTTAGCCCTACTAGCGGTTAATGAGCAGTTCTTC | TRBV11-2 | . | TRBJ2-1 | TRBD2
CASSSGQAHEKLFF | TGTGCCAGCAGCTCGGGACAGGCCCATGAAAAACTGTTTTTT | TRBV7-9 | few | TRBJ1-4 | TRBD1
CASSLRGYGYTF | TGTGCCAGCAGCTTAAGGGGTTATGGCTACACCTTC | TRBV11-2 | . | TRBJ1-2 | .
CASGDPGVEQYF | TGTGCCAGCGGCGACCCAGGGGTCGAGCAGTACTTC | TRBV12-3/TRBV12-4 | . | TRBJ2-7 | .
CASSLGGEKPQHF | TGTGCCAGCAGCTTAGGGGGCGAGAAGCCCCAGCATTTT | TRBV7-9 | . | TRBJ1-5 | .
CASRYRDRDYGYTF | TGTGCCAGCAGGTACCGGGACAGGGACTATGGCTACACCTTC | TRBV28 | . | TRBJ1-2 | TRBD1
CASSGGPKSYEQYF | TGCGCCAGCAGTGGAGGGCCCAAATCCTACGAGCAGTACTTC | TRBV10-1 | once | TRBJ2-7 | .
CASSLTGGGSYEQYF | TGCGCCAGCAGCTTAACAGGGGGCGGCTCCTACGAGCAGTACTTC | TRBV5-1 | . | TRBJ2-7 | TRBD1
CASRRPLGGTEAFF | TGTGCCAGTAGGCGGCCTCTCGGTGGGACTGAAGCTTTCTTT | TRBV19 | . | TRBJ1-1 | .
CASRVDEGIRLAGDGEQFF | TGTGCCAGCAGGGTAGATGAAGGAATTCGTCTAGCGGGAGACGGGGAGCAGTTCTTC | TRBV2 | . | TRBJ2-1 | TRBD2
CASRPPTSGTSQFF | TGTGCCAGCAGACCACCGACTAGCGGGACGTCCCAGTTCTTC | TRBV28 | . | TRBJ2-1 | TRBD2
CASRPTGNQPQHF | TGTGCCAGCAGACCGACAGGGAACCAGCCCCAGCATTTT | TRBV12-3/TRBV12-4 | . | TRBJ1-5 | TRBD1
CAGSGTYEQYF | TGTGCCGGCAGCGGTACCTACGAGCAGTACTTC | TRBV30 | . | TRBJ2-7 | .
CASSFGSYEQYF | TGCGCCAGCAGCTTCGGGAGTTACGAGCAGTACTTC | TRBV5-1 | . | TRBJ2-7 | .
CASSPRGTSGINTGELFF | TGTGCCAGCTCACCACGGGGGACTAGCGGAATAAATACCGGGGAGCTGTTTTTT | TRBV18 | . | TRBJ2-2 | TRBD2
CASSSGTLSGNTIYF | TGCGCCAGCAGCTCCGGGACACTCTCTGGAAACACCATATATTTT | TRBV5-1 | . | TRBJ1-3 | .
CATSEGREWGDTQYF | TGTGCCACCAGTGAGGGACGGGAGTGGGGAGATACGCAGTATTTT | TRBV24-1 | . | TRBJ2-3 | .
CASSLRDRGREQYF | TGTGCCAGCAGCCTCCGGGACAGGGGGAGGGAGCAGTACTTC | TRBV7-2 | . | TRBJ2-7 | TRBD1
CASSETLTGRYGYTF | TGTGCCAGCAGTGAAACCTTGACAGGGCGCTATGGCTACACCTTC | TRBV28 | . | TRBJ1-2 | TRBD1
CASSYHKGLAGVGVNEQFF | TGTGCCAGCAGTTACCACAAGGGACTAGCGGGAGTGGGTGTCAATGAGCAGTTCTTC | TRBV6-2/TRBV6-3 | . | TRBJ2-1 | TRBD2
CASSQASGQGTTNQPQHF | TGTGCCAGCAGCCAAGCGTCGGGACAGGGGACTACTAATCAGCCCCAGCATTTT | TRBV3-1/TRBV3-2 | . | TRBJ1-5 | TRBD1
CSARGGTTAFF | TGCAGTGCTAGAGGAGGGACTACGGCTTTCTTT | TRBV20-1 | few | TRBJ1-1 | .
CASSRVAGSYEQYF | TGTGCCAGCAGTCGTGTAGCGGGCTCCTACGAGCAGTACTTC | TRBV7-2 | . | TRBJ2-7 | TRBD2
CASSQATGGDYGYTF | TGTGCCAGCAGCCAAGCTACAGGGGGCGACTATGGCTACACCTTC | TRBV4-2 | . | TRBJ1-2 | TRBD1
CASSLLRGNTEAFF | TGTGCCAGCAGCCTGCTCAGGGGGAACACTGAAGCTTTCTTT | TRBV6-5 | . | TRBJ1-1 | .
CVQKARVGNTIYF | TGTGTCCAAAAGGCCAGGGTCGGAAACACCATATATTTT | TRBV30 | . | TRBJ1-3 | .
CASSSQTGTYGYTF | TGTGCCAGCAGCTCCCAGACAGGGACCTATGGCTACACCTTC | TRBV7-2 | few | TRBJ1-2 | TRBD1
CASSASGTLDEKLFF | TGTGCCAGCAGCGCATCCGGGACTCTGGATGAAAAACTGTTTTTT | TRBV9 | few | TRBJ1-4 | .
CASSLETGRNTEAFF | TGTGCCAGCAGCTTAGAGACCGGGAGGAACACTGAAGCTTTCTTT | TRBV13 | once | TRBJ1-1 | .
CASSVYTNTEAFF | TGTGCCAGCAGCGTTTACACGAACACTGAAGCTTTCTTT | TRBV5-5 | . | TRBJ1-1 | .
CASSPRLAGTGADTQYF | TGTGCCAGCAGCCCTAGACTAGCGGGAACGGGGGCAGATACGCAGTATTTT | TRBV11-2 | . | TRBJ2-3 | TRBD2